Below, 32 T cell receptor beta chains from the same sample are listed, as sequenced in a study of CXCR3-negative and CXCR3-positive naive CD8 T cells. Preparation of TRB cDNA libraries relied on 5' RACE carrying UMI labels. TCRdb re-called the 5' RACE reads, yielding one record per CDR3 amino acid sequence without DNA. The sample table sets out about 56,000 distinct CDR3 sequences. The sequencing input was memory CD8+ T cells from blood. These receptors came from a human donor in good health. Some clones in this sample may be carry-over from other donors' samples.

The chain combines TRBV29-1 with TRBJ2-7. This CDR3 comprises 12 residues. Germline assignment: CDR1 SQVTM and CDR2 ANQGSEA. Here the CDR3 reads CSVEADSYEQYF.

The V call is TRBV5-5, the J call TRBJ2-5. Germline loops: CDR1 SGHKS, CDR2 YYEKEE (reference sequence). The CDR3 runs 14 residues. The CDR3 spells CASSYGELEETQYF.

This clonotype is deemed medium-sized (0.01 to 0.1%) by its frequency. This chain links TRBV5-1 with TRBJ2-2. The CDR3 runs 13 residues. Germline V gives CDR1 SGHRS, CDR2 YFSETQ. The CDR3 protein is CASRDSNTGELFF.

The chain carries TRBV30 and TRBJ2-2. The CDR3 contains 15 residues. Germline lookup yields CDR1 GTSNPN and CDR2 SVGIG (reference sequence). The CDR3 sequence is CAWSVGTANTGELFF.

The chain has TRBV6-4 and TRBJ2-1; absent DNA, TCRdb's TRBD1 call cannot be checked. Germline V CDR1 and CDR2: MRHNA, SNTAGT. The CDR3 runs to 13 residues. The CDR3 sequence: CASSRDSNNEQFF.

V and J are TRBV10-3 and TRBJ1-5; lacking DNA, the TRBD1 call made by TCRdb goes unchecked. CDR3 length: 17 amino acids. Germline V gene sequence: CDR1 ENHRY, CDR2 SYGVKD. CDR3 region: CAISESSISGSGQPQHF.

Judged by frequency, this clonotype is medium-sized. The chain combines TRBV20-1 with TRBJ2-3; TCRdb calls TRBD2, which cannot be checked without DNA. This CDR3 contains 14 residues. The germline V gene has CDR1 DFQATT and CDR2 SNEGSKA (reference sequence). The CDR3 loop is CSAWDFLRTDTQYF.

This chain connects TRBV27 to TRBJ2-5; checking the TCRdb D call of TRBD2 is not possible without DNA. From germline, CDR1 is MNHEY and CDR2 SMNVEV (reference sequence). CDR3 length: 17 amino acids. CDR3 protein: CASSFGLAGGDQETQYF.

V gene TRBV6-5 combines with J gene TRBJ1-2. Germline values: CDR1 MNHEY, CDR2 SVGAGI. The CDR3 covers 15 residues. The CDR3 sequence is CASSYSTEGSYGYTF.

The CDR3 sequence: CASIRANTGELFF. The chain employs TRBV7-8 and TRBJ2-2. The CDR3 totals 13 residues. Germline CDR1 is SGHVS and CDR2 is FQNEAQ.

The chain is built from TRBV5-1 and TRBJ2-7; the TCRdb call, TRBD2, lacks DNA for checking. The CDR3 is 13 residues long. Germline CDR1 and CDR2: SGHRS and YFSETQ. The CDR3 loop reads CASSLGAGGEQYF.

The chain is built from TRBV7-9 and TRBJ2-7; TCRdb names TRBD1, which stays unverified in the absence of DNA. This CDR3 is 15 amino acids long. Germline V gene sequence: CDR1 SEHNR, CDR2 FQNEAQ (reference sequence). CDR3 sequence: CASSPPGVSSYEQYF. The full variable domain, rest sourced from reference TRBV7-9 and TRBJ2-7, is DTGVSQNPRHKITKRGQNVTFRCDPISEHNRLYWYRQTLGQGPEFLTYFQNEAQLEKSRLLSDRFSAERPKGSFSTLEIQRTEQGDSAMYLCASSPPGVSSYEQYFGPGTRLTVT.

This chain connects TRBV28 to TRBJ2-7; TCRdb lists TRBD1, though no DNA is available to test this call. The CDR3 length is 15 residues. The germline V gene encodes CDR1 MDHEN and CDR2 SYDVKM. The CDR3 reads CATRALGTGSYEQYF.

The rearrangement uses TRBV7-6 and TRBJ2-3. Germline V gene data show CDR1 as SGHVS and CDR2 as FNYEAQ. There are 17 residues in the CDR3. CDR3 in amino acids: CASSIALGRPKEDTQYF.

J is TRBJ1-5 and V is TRBV12-3 or TRBV12-4; TCRdb's assignment of TRBD1 cannot be checked, as there is no DNA. The CDR3 has 13 amino acids. This chain's CDR3 is CASRTGEDQPQHF.

The CDR3 reads CASSYGTRSTDTQYF. This chain joins TRBV6-2 or TRBV6-3 and TRBJ2-3. Germline V lookup: CDR1 MNHEY, CDR2 SVGEGT. This CDR3 has 15 amino acids.

The V gene is TRBV7-9, the J gene TRBJ2-5. From germline, CDR1 is SEHNR and CDR2 FQNEAQ (reference sequence). The CDR3 length is 13 residues. The chain's CDR3 is CASYTAAQETQYF.

The genes are TRBV3-1 and TRBJ2-7; no DNA is available, so the TRBD1 call from TCRdb remains unchecked. Germline lookup yields CDR1 LGHDT and CDR2 YNNKEL (reference sequence). The CDR3 sequence is 14 residues long. CDR3 sequence: CASSQDGPTGEQYF.

The rearrangement uses TRBV11-3 and TRBJ2-7. Germline assignment: CDR1 SGHNT and CDR2 YENEEA. This CDR3 spans 12 amino acids. This chain's CDR3 is CASSSDGYEQYF.

The chain uses TRBV2 and TRBJ2-1; TCRdb indicates TRBD1, and absent DNA this call remains unverified. CDR1 SNHLY and CDR2 FYNNEI come from the germline V gene. The CDR3 extends over 14 amino acids. The CDR3 is CASIPRDGYNEQFF.

This chain connects TRBV29-1 to TRBJ2-2; TCRdb returns TRBD2, unconfirmable since there is no DNA. CDR1 is SQVTM, CDR2 ANQGSEA, per germline. The CDR3 has 15 residues. CDR3 amino acids: CSVGGLAGYTGELFF.

The chain uses TRBV7-3 and TRBJ2-5; the TCRdb call, TRBD1, lacks DNA for checking. The CDR3 sequence is 16 residues long. Germline V gives CDR1 SGHTA, CDR2 FQGTGA. The CDR3 reads CASSPGGGGRQETQYF.

CDR3 sequence reads: CASSPVWPPDTQYF. This sequence joins TRBV28 and TRBJ2-3; there is no DNA to check the TCRdb D call of TRBD1. This CDR3 region has 14 residues. The V gene's germline CDR1 is MDHEN and CDR2 SYDVKM.

The chain has TRBV12-3 or TRBV12-4 and TRBJ2-3; the D gene TCRdb calls, TRBD1, cannot be checked with no DNA. The CDR3 has 15 amino acids. CDR3 amino acids: CASTETGRMADTQYF.

This rearrangement joins TRBV20-1 to TRBJ1-4. Germline loops: CDR1 DFQATT, CDR2 SNEGSKA (reference sequence). The CDR3 covers 15 residues. CDR3 sequence: CSAKALLEVNEKLFF.

The chain couples TRBV7-6 to TRBJ2-7; TCRdb proposes TRBD1, but this gene call is untestable without DNA. Germline V lookup: CDR1 SGHVS, CDR2 FNYEAQ. This CDR3 has 16 amino acids. CDR3: CASSSLGLPGTNEQYF.

V is TRBV20-1 and J is TRBJ2-7; TCRdb's assignment of TRBD2 cannot be checked, as there is no DNA. Germline loops: CDR1 DFQATT, CDR2 SNEGSKA (reference sequence). The CDR3 spans 14 residues. The CDR3 loop reads CSARVAGGPYEQYF.

The J gene is TRBJ1-1, the V gene TRBV7-3; absent DNA, TCRdb's TRBD1 call cannot be checked. The germline V gene has CDR1 SGHTA and CDR2 FQGTGA. The CDR3 is 16 amino acids. The CDR3 loop reads CASSSHLRGLDTEAFF. Combining the CDR3 with reference TRBV7-3 and TRBJ1-1 gives the whole variable domain GAGVSQTPSNKVTEKGKYVELRCDPISGHTALYWYRQSLGQGPEFLIYFQGTGAADDSGLPNDRFFAVRPEGSVSTLKIQRTERGDSAVYLCASSSHLRGLDTEAFFGQGTRLTVV.

V gene TRBV28 combines with J gene TRBJ2-7. The germline gives CDR1 MDHEN, CDR2 SYDVKM. The CDR3 covers 14 residues. CDR3: CASSLFEGTYEQYF.

This CDR3 reads CASSYWGPDTQYF. The V and J genes are TRBV6-2 or TRBV6-3 and TRBJ2-3; TCRdb calls TRBD1, which cannot be checked without DNA. Germline CDR1 and CDR2: MNHEY and SVGEGT. The CDR3 is 13 amino acids.

The chain links TRBV12-3 or TRBV12-4 to TRBJ2-7. The CDR3 is 13 residues long. The CDR3 is CASSTASFYEQYF.

The chain links TRBV6-2 or TRBV6-3 to TRBJ2-6. Germline-derived CDR1 and CDR2 are MNHEY and SVGEGT. This CDR3 spans 14 amino acids. This CDR3 reads CASSYSSGANVLTF.